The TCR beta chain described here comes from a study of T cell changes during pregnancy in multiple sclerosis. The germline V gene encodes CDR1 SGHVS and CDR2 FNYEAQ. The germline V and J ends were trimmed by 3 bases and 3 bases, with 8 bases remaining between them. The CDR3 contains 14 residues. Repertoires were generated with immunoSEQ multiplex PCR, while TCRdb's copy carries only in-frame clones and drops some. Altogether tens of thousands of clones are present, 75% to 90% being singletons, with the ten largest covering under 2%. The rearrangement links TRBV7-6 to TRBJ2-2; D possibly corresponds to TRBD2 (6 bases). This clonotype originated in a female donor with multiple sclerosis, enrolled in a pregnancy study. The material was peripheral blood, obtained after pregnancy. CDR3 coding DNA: TGTGCCAGCAGCTTGGGACTTCACACCGGGGAGCTGTTTTTT. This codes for CASSLGLHTGELFF.